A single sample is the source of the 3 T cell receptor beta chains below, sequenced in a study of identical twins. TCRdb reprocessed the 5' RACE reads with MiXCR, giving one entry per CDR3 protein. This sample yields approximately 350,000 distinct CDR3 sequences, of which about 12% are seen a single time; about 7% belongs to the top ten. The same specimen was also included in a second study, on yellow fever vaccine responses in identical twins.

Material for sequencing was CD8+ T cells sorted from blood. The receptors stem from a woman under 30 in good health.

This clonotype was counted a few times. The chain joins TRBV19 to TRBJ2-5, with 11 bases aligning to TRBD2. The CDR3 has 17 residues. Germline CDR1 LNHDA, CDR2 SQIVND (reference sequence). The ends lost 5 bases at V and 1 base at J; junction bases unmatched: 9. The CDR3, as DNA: TGTGCCAGTAGTCCTTTTCCCGGGACTAGCGGCCAAGAGACCCAGTACTTC. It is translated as CASSPFPGTSGQETQYF.

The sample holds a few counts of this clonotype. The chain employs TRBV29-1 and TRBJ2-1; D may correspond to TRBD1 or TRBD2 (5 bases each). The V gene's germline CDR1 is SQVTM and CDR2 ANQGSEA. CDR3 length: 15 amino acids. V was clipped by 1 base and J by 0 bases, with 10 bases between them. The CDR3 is CSVEGGTNSYNEQFF. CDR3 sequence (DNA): TGCAGCGTTGAAGGGGGGACCAACTCCTACAATGAGCAGTTCTTC.

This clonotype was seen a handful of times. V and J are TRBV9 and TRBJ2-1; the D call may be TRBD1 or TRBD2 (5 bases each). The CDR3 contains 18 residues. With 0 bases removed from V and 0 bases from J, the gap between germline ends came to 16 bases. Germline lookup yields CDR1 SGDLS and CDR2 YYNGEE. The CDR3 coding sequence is TGTGCCAGCAGCGTAGGTTCAGGGACGCCGAGCTCCTACAATGAGCAGTTCTTC. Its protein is CASSVGSGTPSSYNEQFF.